The 25 T cell receptor beta chains presented below share a single source sample, sequenced in a study of T cell changes during pregnancy in multiple sclerosis. The repertoire was sequenced with immunoSEQ multiplex PCR; TCRdb's copy has only in-frame clones and lacks some. This table has 23,000 or so clones, more than 80% appearing once. The material was CD8+ T cells from peripheral blood mononuclear cells, obtained in the first trimester of pregnancy. The receptors stem from a female donor in good health, enrolled as a control in a pregnancy study.

The chain is built from TRBV7-9 and TRBJ2-7; 10 bases match TRBD1. J lost 5 bases, V lost 5 bases, and 6 bases had no gene match. The CDR3 spans 14 residues. The germline V gene encodes CDR1 SEHNR and CDR2 FQNEAQ (reference sequence). CDR3 sequence: CASSQGQGLHEQYF. The CDR3 DNA reads as TGTGCCAGCAGCCAGGGACAGGGGTTACACGAGCAGTACTTC.

This rearrangement joins TRBV4-2 to TRBJ2-2, with 9 bases that match TRBD2. From germline, CDR1 is LGHNA and CDR2 YNFKEQ. V trimming: 8 bases; J trimming: 8 bases; junction bases outside the gene matches: 9. This CDR3 spans 14 amino acids. In DNA, the CDR3 is TGTGCCAGCGACGGCGGGGGGGCCACGGGGGAGCTGTTTTTT. Protein product: CASDGGGATGELFF.

The CDR3 DNA sequence: TGTGCCAGCAGCTTCTCTCAGGTCACCACAGATACGCAGTATTTT. This sequence encodes CASSFSQVTTDTQYF. The rearrangement uses TRBV5-6 and TRBJ2-3; the D is unclear. The V end was cut by 2 bases, the J end by 2 bases, with 12 bases between. The CDR3 has 15 residues. Germline CDR1 and CDR2: SGHDT and YYEEEE.

This clone was counted a single time. J is TRBJ2-1 and V is TRBV4-2, with TRBD2 as a possible D gene (7 bases). This CDR3 is built from 16 residues. Per the germline V gene, CDR1 is LGHNA and CDR2 is YNFKEQ. V was trimmed by 0 bases and J by 2 bases, leaving 11 bases between them. Written as DNA, the CDR3 is TGTGCCAGCAGCCAAGATCCGGGGGGCACCTACAATGAGCAGTTCTTC. Encoded protein: CASSQDPGGTYNEQFF.

The DNA for the CDR3 is TGTGCCAGCATGCAGGGTGAGAGCGACGAGCAGTACTTC. This sequence encodes CASMQGESDEQYF. V and J are TRBV2 and TRBJ2-7, with D possibly matching TRBD1 (5 bases). In germline, CDR1 is SNHLY, CDR2 FYNNEI. The CDR3 is made up of 13 amino acids. Trimming pared 7 bases from V and 5 bases from J, leaving 15 bases between. Supplemented by reference TRBV2 and TRBJ2-7, the full variable domain reads EPEVTQTPSHQVTQMGQEVILRCVPISNHLYFYWYRQILGQKVEFLVSFYNNEISEKSEIFDDQFSVERPDGSNFTLKIRSTKLEDSAMYFCASMQGESDEQYFGPGTRLTVT.

This clone rates as medium-sized (0.01 to 0.1%). The chain joins TRBV10-2 to TRBJ2-7; TRBD2 matches 12 bases. Germline V gene lookup returns CDR1 WSHSY and CDR2 SAAADI. The CDR3 runs to 15 residues. The V and J ends lost 4 bases and 4 bases, in that order; junction bases with no gene match: 5. The CDR3 protein is CASSVPTSGGYEQYF. The DNA of the CDR3 is TGCGCCAGCAGTGTCCCGACTAGCGGGGGTTACGAGCAGTACTTC.

This clone has ten or more counts. The genes are TRBV5-4 and TRBJ1-2; possibly TRBD1 for D (5 bases). Germline loops: CDR1 SGHNT, CDR2 YYREEE (reference sequence). This CDR3 region has 12 residues. Trimming stripped 4 bases from V and 12 bases from J, with 16 bases between. CDR3 coding DNA: TGTGCCAGCAGCGACGACAGTCAGGAGCACACCTTC. Its translation: CASSDDSQEHTF.

The chain links TRBV2 to TRBJ2-1, with a weak D call TRBD2 (5 bases). In germline, CDR1 is SNHLY, CDR2 FYNNEI. The V gene lost 0 bases and the J gene lost 2 bases, with 8 bases spanning the gap. The CDR3 totals 15 residues. CDR3 nucleotides: TGTGCCAGCAGTGAAGCAATCGGGGCCTACAATGAGCAGTTCTTC. Translated: CASSEAIGAYNEQFF.

J is TRBJ2-2 and V is TRBV11-1; the D gene is possibly TRBD2 (6 bases). Germline CDR1 and CDR2: SGHAT and FQDESV (reference sequence). Trimming took off 2 bases at V and 9 bases at J, with 10 bases between the two ends. There are 13 residues in the CDR3. DNA of the CDR3: TGTGCCAGCAGCTTATACGGGGGACGGGAGCTGTTTTTT. It codes for CASSLYGGRELFF.

The gene calls are TRBV11-2 and TRBJ1-4, with D uncertain. CDR1 and CDR2 (germline): SGHAT, FQNNGV. This CDR3 comprises 17 residues. V lost 1 base and J lost 0, with 12 bases in between. DNA for the CDR3: TGTGCCAGCAGCTTAGGAGCGACCGGGGCAACTAATGAAAAACTGTTTTTT. Its translation is CASSLGATGATNEKLFF.

This clone was observed a handful of times. The genes are TRBV27 and TRBJ2-7; possibly TRBD1 for D (6 bases). The CDR3 spans 14 residues. Trimming stripped 2 bases from V and 3 bases from J, with 11 bases between. CDR1 and CDR2 from the germline V gene are MNHEY and SMNVEV (reference sequence). In DNA form, the CDR3 reads TGTGCCAGCAGTTTAGGCGGACAGAACTACGAGCAGTACTTC. It codes for CASSLGGQNYEQYF.

V and J are TRBV27 and TRBJ1-2; D perhaps matches TRBD1 (5 bases). Germline CDR1 MNHEY, CDR2 SMNVEV (reference sequence). The CDR3 covers 15 residues. Trimming pared 2 bases from V and 5 bases from J, leaving 15 bases between. This chain's CDR3 is CASSLRGGRIYGYTF. CDR3 bases: TGTGCCAGCAGTTTAAGGGGTGGGCGGATTTATGGCTACACCTTC.

The CDR3 region has the DNA TGTGCCATCAGTGATAGGGACAGCTTGGGCTATGGCTACACCTTC. Its translation: CAISDRDSLGYGYTF. V gene TRBV10-3 combines with J gene TRBJ1-2, with TRBD1 matching 7 bases. Trimming cost V 3 bases and J 4 bases; bases outside gene matches: 8. The CDR3 is 15 amino acids. CDR1 is ENHRY and CDR2 is SYGVKD in the germline V gene.

V and J are TRBV7-9 and TRBJ2-7; no clear D. Germline V gene sequence: CDR1 SEHNR, CDR2 FQNEAQ (reference sequence). Deletions cut 5 bases from V and 2 bases from J, with 7 bases between. CDR3 length: 12 amino acids. The CDR3 region is CASSQATYEQYF. In DNA form, the CDR3 reads TGTGCCAGCAGCCAGGCCACCTACGAGCAGTACTTC.

The chain joins TRBV6-5 to TRBJ2-3, with 7 bases fitting TRBD2. CDR1 and CDR2 (germline): MNHEY, SVGAGI. This CDR3 contains 16 residues. The V segment lost 1 base and the J segment 2 bases; nucleotides outside the gene matches: 6. The CDR3 is CASSYFQGGTTDTQYF. CDR3 DNA sequence: TGTGCCAGCAGTTACTTCCAGGGAGGGACCACAGATACGCAGTATTTT.

The genes are TRBV7-8 and TRBJ2-7; 7 nucleotides align to TRBD2. This CDR3 is built from 13 residues. V was clipped by 5 bases and J by 4 bases; unmatched bases: 5. In germline, CDR1 is SGHVS, CDR2 FQNEAQ. This chain's CDR3 is CASSPSGLYEQYF. DNA for the CDR3: TGTGCCAGCAGCCCTAGCGGACTATACGAGCAGTACTTC.

The chain links TRBV19 to TRBJ2-5, with a possible D match to TRBD2 (6 bases). V shed 0 bases and J shed 1 base, with 9 bases lying between them. CDR1 is LNHDA, CDR2 SQIVND, per germline (reference sequence). This CDR3 spans 15 amino acids. For the CDR3, the DNA is TGTGCCAGTAGTATAGACCTAGCGCCCCAAGAGACCCAGTACTTC. This gives the protein CASSIDLAPQETQYF.

This chain links TRBV6-6 with TRBJ2-7; TRBD1 might be the D (6 bases). The CDR3 contains 15 residues. Germline assignment: CDR1 MNHNY and CDR2 SVGAGI (reference sequence). The germline V and J ends were trimmed by 2 bases and 3 bases, with 14 bases remaining between them. CDR3 sequence (DNA): TGTGCCAGCAGTTACCCGGACAGAATGATCTACGAGCAGTACTTC. Translated: CASSYPDRMIYEQYF.

The chain recombines TRBV28 with TRBJ2-1; maybe TRBD2 (6 bases). CDR1 MDHEN and CDR2 SYDVKM come from the germline V gene. CDR3 length equals 15 residues. Trimming took 6 bases from V and 0 from J, leaving 12 bases between them. CDR3 sequence reads: CASSRVGGSYNEQFF. CDR3 DNA: TGTGCCAGCAGCCGGGTCGGGGGCTCCTACAATGAGCAGTTCTTC.

The genes are TRBV6-4 and TRBJ2-2; 7 bases match TRBD1. Germline CDR1 and CDR2: MRHNA and SNTAGT. The CDR3 sequence is 16 residues long. Trimming took 0 bases from V and 8 from J; bases not matched to a gene: 9. CDR3 in amino acids: CASSDSSRTGSGELFF. For the CDR3, the DNA is TGTGCCAGCAGTGACTCGAGTCGGACAGGCTCTGGGGAGCTGTTTTTT.

The gene calls are TRBV9 and TRBJ2-5; D possibly corresponds to TRBD2 (7 bases). CDR1 and CDR2 (germline): SGDLS, YYNGEE. Trimming stripped 3 bases from V and 4 bases from J, with 13 bases between. CDR3 size: 14 residues. CDR3 region: CASSGGGGGETQYF. CDR3 sequence (DNA): TGTGCCAGCAGCGGGGGGGGCGGAGGAGAGACCCAGTACTTC.

The chain uses TRBV15 and TRBJ2-3; 7 bases are shared with TRBD2. Per the germline V gene, CDR1 is LNHNV and CDR2 is YYDKDF (reference sequence). With 1 base clipped from V and 1 base from J, the junction kept 11 bases outside the gene matches. The CDR3 covers 18 residues. In nucleotides, the CDR3 is TGTGCCACCAGCAGAGCCGTTGTATCGGGACTACGCACAGATACGCAGTATTTT. Protein sequence: CATSRAVVSGLRTDTQYF.

The genes are TRBV27 and TRBJ1-1, with 7 nucleotides matching TRBD1. V was pared by 7 bases and J by 2 bases, with 10 bases of the junction left unmatched. The CDR3 sequence is 15 residues long. The germline gives CDR1 MNHEY, CDR2 SMNVEV (reference sequence). CDR3 residues: CASTLGQAHNTEAFF. The CDR3 DNA reads TGTGCCAGCACCCTTGGACAGGCCCATAACACTGAAGCTTTCTTT.

Only a few counts were recorded for this clone. The gene calls are TRBV28 and TRBJ1-4; D gene unclear. The CDR3 consists of 13 residues. Germline loops: CDR1 MDHEN, CDR2 SYDVKM. CDR3 bases: TGTGCGATTCAGCGGGCTACGGATGAAAAACTGTTTTTT. As protein: CAIQRATDEKLFF.

J is TRBJ1-2 and V is TRBV7-9, with D uncertain. CDR1 is SEHNR and CDR2 is FQNEAQ in the germline V gene (reference sequence). Trimming took 1 base from V and 8 from J, leaving 17 bases between them. The CDR3 sequence is 15 residues long. CDR3 protein: CASSLVRTDPGGYTF. The CDR3 nucleotides are TGTGCCAGCAGCTTAGTTCGAACAGACCCCGGCGGCTACACCTTC.